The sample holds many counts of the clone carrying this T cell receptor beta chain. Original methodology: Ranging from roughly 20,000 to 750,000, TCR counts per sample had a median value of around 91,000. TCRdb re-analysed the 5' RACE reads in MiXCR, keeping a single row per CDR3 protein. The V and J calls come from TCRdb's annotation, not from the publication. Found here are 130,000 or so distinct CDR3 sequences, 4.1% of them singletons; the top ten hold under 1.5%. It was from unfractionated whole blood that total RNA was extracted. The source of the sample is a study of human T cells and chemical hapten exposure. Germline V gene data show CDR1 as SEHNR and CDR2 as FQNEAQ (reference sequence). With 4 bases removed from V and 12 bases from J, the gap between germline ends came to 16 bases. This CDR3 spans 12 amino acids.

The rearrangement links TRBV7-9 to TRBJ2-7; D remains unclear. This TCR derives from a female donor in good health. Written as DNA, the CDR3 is TGTGCCAGCAGCTCCGCGGAGCGCGCTTCGTACTTC. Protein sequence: CASSSAERASYF. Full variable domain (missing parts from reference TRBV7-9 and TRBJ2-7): DTGVSQNPRHKITKRGQNVTFRCDPISEHNRLYWYRQTLGQGPEFLTYFQNEAQLEKSRLLSDRFSAERPKGSFSTLEIQRTEQGDSAMYLCASSSAERASYFGPGTRLTVT.